The 19 T cell receptor beta chains listed next were all sequenced from one sample in a study of cytotoxic CD8 clonotypes in ibrutinib-treated CLL. Assay: immunoSEQ multiplex PCR; the TCRdb copy retains only in-frame clones and omits some. This table has a few hundred thousand clones, roughly 70% appearing once. Sequenced here: PBMCs, sampled after 36 months of ibrutinib treatment. The source is a human donor with chronic lymphocytic leukemia.

This clone was observed a handful of times. In nucleotides, the CDR3 is TGTGCCAGCAGAGGCGGGTTGAATCAGCCCCAGCATTTT. Translating gives CASRGGLNQPQHF. The V and J genes are TRBV28 and TRBJ1-5; D not certain. This CDR3 region has 13 residues. V lost 6 bases and J lost 4, with 10 bases in between. The germline V gene encodes CDR1 MDHEN and CDR2 SYDVKM. Full variable domain (outside the CDR3, taken from reference TRBV28 and TRBJ1-5): DVKVTQSSRYLVKRTGEKVFLECVQDMDHENMFWYRQDPGLGLRLIYFSYDVKMKEKGDIPEGYSVSREKKERFSLILESASTNQTSMYLCASRGGLNQPQHFGDGTRLSIL.

The CDR3 is CASKGTNTIYF. For the CDR3, the DNA is TGCGCCAGCAAGGGGACCAACACCATATATTTT. This chain links TRBV5-1 with TRBJ1-3; a weak D match, TRBD1 (5 bases). There are 11 residues in the CDR3. Germline assignment: CDR1 SGHRS and CDR2 YFSETQ. V gave up 6 bases and J gave up 7 bases, with 8 bases separating them.

V and J are TRBV29-1 and TRBJ1-2; D ambiguous. V dropped 0 bases and J dropped 4 bases, with 12 bases sitting between them. The germline gives CDR1 SQVTM, CDR2 ANQGSEA. This CDR3 region has 14 residues. CDR3 region: CSVEDFRFGYGYTF. The DNA for the CDR3 is TGCAGCGTTGAAGATTTCAGATTTGGCTATGGCTACACCTTC.

J is TRBJ2-7 and V is TRBV13; 8 nucleotides line up with TRBD2. The CDR3 has 14 amino acids. Trimming removed 5 bases from V and 6 bases from J; junction bases left unmatched: 9. Looked up from germline, CDR1 is PRHDT and CDR2 is FYEKMQ (reference sequence). The CDR3 DNA reads TGTGCCAGCAGCACCGGACGAGGGACTAGCGAGCAGTACTTC. Translation: CASSTGRGTSEQYF.

The CDR3, as DNA: TGCGCCAGCAGCGTAGCGAGCGGGGGGACGTCGGCGCAGTATTTT. Its protein is CASSVASGGTSAQYF. The genes are TRBV5-1 and TRBJ2-3; 9 nucleotides align to TRBD2. Trimming took 4 bases from V and 10 from J; bases not matched to a gene: 13. Germline-derived CDR1 and CDR2 are SGHRS and YFSETQ. CDR3 size: 15 residues.

The rearrangement uses TRBV5-1 and TRBJ1-1, with a tentative D call TRBD1 (5 bases). From germline, CDR1 is SGHRS and CDR2 YFSETQ. CDR3 length: 15 amino acids. V shed 5 bases and J shed 0 bases, with 14 bases lying between them. The CDR3 bases are TGCGCCAGCAGAGCCTTAGGGGTCCTGAACACTGAAGCTTTCTTT. Its translation: CASRALGVLNTEAFF.

This clone was counted only a few times. In DNA form, the CDR3 reads TGTGCCAGCGGCGCCATCCGACCCCATGAGCAGTTCTTC. Translation: CASGAIRPHEQFF. The V gene is TRBV13, the J gene TRBJ2-1; D call uncertain. Germline V gives CDR1 PRHDT, CDR2 FYEKMQ (reference sequence). CDR3 length equals 13 residues. Deletions cut 8 bases from V and 8 bases from J, with 16 bases between.

This clone was seen more than once but under ten times. The gene calls are TRBV4-1 and TRBJ1-2; TRBD1 matches at 10 bases. There are 15 residues in the CDR3. V shed 1 base, J shed 4 bases, and the junction held 3 bases outside the gene matches. Germline V lookup: CDR1 MGHRA, CDR2 YSYEKL. CDR3 DNA: TGCGCCAGCAGCCAAGGGACAGGGGGGCCCTATGGCTACACCTTC. Translating gives CASSQGTGGPYGYTF.

The V call is TRBV6-1, the J call TRBJ1-1; D possibly corresponds to TRBD1 (5 bases). This CDR3 has 14 residues. Trimming removed 3 bases at V and 0 bases at J, with 8 bases between. Looked up from germline, CDR1 is MNHNS and CDR2 is SASEGT. In DNA, the CDR3 is TGTGCCAGCAGTGACAAGGGGCTGAACACTGAAGCTTTCTTT. Its protein is CASSDKGLNTEAFF.

V is TRBV7-3 and J is TRBJ2-1; D is possibly TRBD2 (5 bases). Per germline, CDR1 SGHTA and CDR2 FQGTGA. Trimming cost V 1 base and J 8 bases, with 15 bases left between them. The CDR3 loop spans 15 amino acids. This CDR3 reads CASSLSGPLAHEQFF. Here the CDR3 DNA reads TGTGCCAGCAGCTTAAGCGGGCCCCTAGCCCATGAGCAGTTCTTC. The full variable domain, completed using reference TRBV7-3 and TRBJ2-1, is GAGVSQTPSNKVTEKGKYVELRCDPISGHTALYWYRQSLGQGPEFLIYFQGTGAADDSGLPNDRFFAVRPEGSVSTLKIQRTERGDSAVYLCASSLSGPLAHEQFFGPGTRLTVL.

CDR3 DNA: TGCGCCAGCAGTGAGTCTGGAAGTCCCCAAGAGACCCAGTACTTC. Its protein product is CASSESGSPQETQYF. The J gene is TRBJ2-5, the V gene TRBV10-1; D is undetermined. Germline V gene data show CDR1 as WNHNN and CDR2 as SYGVQD (reference sequence). The CDR3 extends over 15 amino acids. V dropped 0 bases and J dropped 1 base, with 9 bases sitting between them.

A few counts support this clone. The J gene is TRBJ1-1, the V gene TRBV2, with 7 bases fitting TRBD1. The length of the CDR3 is 13 residues. Trimming at V came to 10 bases and at J to 1 base, leaving 6 bases not matched to a gene. In germline, CDR1 is SNHLY, CDR2 FYNNEI. The CDR3 DNA reads TGTGCCAAAACGACAGGGCAGAACACTGAAGCTTTCTTT. It yields the protein CAKTTGQNTEAFF.

The V gene is TRBV7-2, the J gene TRBJ1-6, with D possibly TRBD1 on 5 matching bases. Between the trimmed V and J ends, which lost 6 bases and 7 bases, there was a span of 19 bases. This CDR3 is 16 amino acids long. The germline V gene has CDR1 SGHTA and CDR2 FQGNSA. This chain's CDR3 is CASREPREGRNSPLHF. In DNA form, the CDR3 reads TGTGCCAGCAGGGAACCCCGGGAGGGGAGGAATTCACCCCTCCACTTT.

The chain carries TRBV7-6 and TRBJ2-5, with 7 positions matching TRBD2. Germline values: CDR1 SGHVS, CDR2 FNYEAQ. Unmatched junction bases numbered 11, after V lost 4 bases and J lost 0 bases. CDR3 length: 17 residues. CDR3 DNA: TGTGCCAGCAGCTACAACCTAGCGGAGGGTAACCAAGAGACCCAGTACTTC. Translation gives CASSYNLAEGNQETQYF.

Here the CDR3 reads CASSQGRGPHGEQYF. The CDR3 nucleotides read TGTGCCAGCAGCCAAGGAAGGGGACCACACGGGGAGCAGTACTTC. J is TRBJ2-7 and V is TRBV14, with D possibly called TRBD1 or TRBD2 (5 bases each). From germline, CDR1 is SGHDN and CDR2 FVKESK. This CDR3 region has 15 residues. V lost 1 base and J 7 bases, leaving 17 bases between the germline ends.

This clone was detected once. V is TRBV5-4 and J is TRBJ2-7, with D hard to call. This CDR3 contains 15 residues. From germline, CDR1 is SGHNT and CDR2 YYREEE (reference sequence). Trimming stripped 2 bases from V and 5 bases from J, with 17 bases between. The CDR3 spells CASSFYLSGRDEQYF. CDR3 in DNA: TGTGCCAGCAGCTTTTATCTGTCGGGTAGAGACGAGCAGTACTTC.

The rearrangement links TRBV12-5 to TRBJ2-7; D not resolved. The CDR3 is 14 amino acids. Trimming stripped 1 base from V and 4 bases from J, with 11 bases between. Germline CDR1 reads LGHNT; CDR2 reads FRNRAP. CDR3 DNA: TGTGCTAGTGGTTTGGACAGAGTTCGGTACGAGCAGTACTTC. Translating gives CASGLDRVRYEQYF.

CDR3 loop: CASSSRAGTAYEQYF. The CDR3 DNA reads TGTGCCAGTAGTAGTCGGGCCGGGACAGCCTACGAGCAGTACTTC. The chain couples TRBV19 to TRBJ2-7; 7 bases are shared with TRBD1. The CDR3 loop spans 15 amino acids. Germline assignment: CDR1 LNHDA and CDR2 SQIVND (reference sequence). V lost 4 bases and J lost 2; bases outside the gene matches: 8.

The rearrangement links TRBV9 to TRBJ2-3, with D perhaps matching TRBD2 (6 bases). Trimming cost V 3 bases and J 5 bases, with 28 bases left between them. The CDR3 sequence is 19 residues long. The germline CDR1 and CDR2 sequences are SGDLS and YYNGEE. The CDR3 nucleotides are TGTGCCAGCAGCGCACGACCCCCCGAAGTAGCGGCTCAGAGAGATACGCAGTATTTT. This gives the protein CASSARPPEVAAQRDTQYF.